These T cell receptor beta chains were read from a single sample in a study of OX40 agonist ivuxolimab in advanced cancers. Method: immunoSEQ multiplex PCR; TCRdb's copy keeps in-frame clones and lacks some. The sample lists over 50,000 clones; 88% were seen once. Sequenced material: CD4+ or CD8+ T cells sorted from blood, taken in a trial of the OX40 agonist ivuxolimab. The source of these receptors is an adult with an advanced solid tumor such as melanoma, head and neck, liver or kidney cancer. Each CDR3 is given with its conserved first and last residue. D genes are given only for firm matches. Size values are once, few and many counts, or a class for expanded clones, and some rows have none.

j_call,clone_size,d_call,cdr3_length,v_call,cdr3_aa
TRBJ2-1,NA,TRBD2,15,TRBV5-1,CASSVLAGGPDEQFF
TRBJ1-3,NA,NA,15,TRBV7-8,CASSLVGSSGNTIYF
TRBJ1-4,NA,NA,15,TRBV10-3,CAISESRGGGEKLFF
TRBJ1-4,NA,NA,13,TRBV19,CATWDLMSEKLFF
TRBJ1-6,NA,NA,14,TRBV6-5,CASSPQITNSPLHF
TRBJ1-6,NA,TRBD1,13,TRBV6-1,CASFDREDSPLHF
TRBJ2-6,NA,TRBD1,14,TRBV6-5,CASGDSSGANVLTF
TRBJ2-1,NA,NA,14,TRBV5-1,CASSLVQGGNEQFF
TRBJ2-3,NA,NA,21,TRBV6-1,CASSEVRTGGETAGRTDTQYF
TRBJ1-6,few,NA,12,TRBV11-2,CASRRWDSPLHF
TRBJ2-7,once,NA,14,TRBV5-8,CASTQAGATYEQYF
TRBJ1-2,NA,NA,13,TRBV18,CASSPGVDYGYTF
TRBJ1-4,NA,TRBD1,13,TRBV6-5,CASRGQINEKLFF
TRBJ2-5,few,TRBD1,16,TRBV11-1,CASSSTGTGLQETQYF
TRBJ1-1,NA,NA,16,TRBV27,CASRGRSSPWSTEAFF
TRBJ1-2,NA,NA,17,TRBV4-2,CASSQELLDRGSYGYTF
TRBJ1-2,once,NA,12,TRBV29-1,CSVEVIPYGYTF
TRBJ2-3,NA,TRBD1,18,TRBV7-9,CASSLLRPGQGSTDTQYF
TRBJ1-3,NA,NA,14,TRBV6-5,CASRSDTSGNTIYF
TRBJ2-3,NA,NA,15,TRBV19,CASSLSGTSTDTQYF
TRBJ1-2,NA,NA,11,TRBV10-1,CASRGDGPYTF
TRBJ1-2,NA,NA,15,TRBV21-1,CARPPRDRKTYGYTF
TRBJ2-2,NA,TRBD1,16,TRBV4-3,CASSPEGQGYVGELFF
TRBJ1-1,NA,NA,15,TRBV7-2,CASSLAMTENTEAFF
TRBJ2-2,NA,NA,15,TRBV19,CASSSLTGNTGELFF
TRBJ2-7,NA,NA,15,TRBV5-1,CASSGGAGTIYEQYF
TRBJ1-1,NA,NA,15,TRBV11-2,CASSLLGQVNTEAFF
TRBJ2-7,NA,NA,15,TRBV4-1,CASSQDERVSYEQYF
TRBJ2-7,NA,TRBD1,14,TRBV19,CASTDQRGGSGQYF
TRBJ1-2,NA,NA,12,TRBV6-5,CASLTPSAGYTF
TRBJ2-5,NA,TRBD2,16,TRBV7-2,CASSLERGGVFETQYF
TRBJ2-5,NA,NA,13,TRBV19,CASKIRDGETQYF
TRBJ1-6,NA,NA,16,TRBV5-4,CASSLAGAGVYSPLHF
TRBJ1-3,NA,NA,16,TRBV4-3,CASSQVVGKNGNTIYF
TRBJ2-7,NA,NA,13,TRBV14,CASSPGTRSEQYF
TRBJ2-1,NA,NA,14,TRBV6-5,CASSYRASHNEQFF
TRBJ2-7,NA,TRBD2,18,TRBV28,CASSPTPGGGGGGNEQYF
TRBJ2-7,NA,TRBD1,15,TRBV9,CASSEAGGQGYEQYF
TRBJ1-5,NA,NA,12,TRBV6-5,CASSSPNQPQHF
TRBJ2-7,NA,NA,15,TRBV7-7,CASSPSIASLYEQYF
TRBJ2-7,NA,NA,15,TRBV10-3,CAISEPGLHPYEQYF
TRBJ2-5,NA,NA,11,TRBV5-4,CASSSQETQYF
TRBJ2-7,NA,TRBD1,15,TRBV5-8,CASSLYRGTTYEQYF
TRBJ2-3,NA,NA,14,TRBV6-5,CASSGSGRTDTQYF
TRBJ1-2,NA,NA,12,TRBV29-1,CSLKGDLYGYTF
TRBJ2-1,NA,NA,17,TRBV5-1,CASSLYGSASSYNEQFF
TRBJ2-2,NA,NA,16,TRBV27,CASSFSYSRLTGELFF
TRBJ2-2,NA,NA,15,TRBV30,CAWRTQRYGSGELFF
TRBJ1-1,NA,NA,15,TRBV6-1,CASSGSFRENTEAFF
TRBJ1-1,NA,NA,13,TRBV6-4,CASSRQENTEAFF
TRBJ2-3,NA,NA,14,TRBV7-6,CASSLGQVPDTQYF
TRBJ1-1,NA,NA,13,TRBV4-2,CASSQEYTTDAFF